The next 7 T cell receptor beta chains were all read from a single sample in a study of control samples from healthy donors and cancer patients. Libraries were prepared by immunoSEQ multiplex PCR; TCRdb keeps only in-frame clonotypes and omits some of them. The data hold 6,000 to 7,000 clones, with 65% to 80% observed a single time. The sample consisted of formalin-fixed, paraffin-embedded tissue. The receptors derive from a male donor with melanoma.

This chain uses TRBV6-5 with TRBJ2-2; D is uncertain. The CDR3 length is 14 residues. V was trimmed by 6 bases and J by 5 bases, leaving 13 bases between them. CDR1 is MNHEY, CDR2 SVGAGI, per germline. The CDR3 loop reads CASRGSRVTGELFF. In DNA, the CDR3 is TGTGCCAGCAGGGGTAGTAGAGTTACCGGGGAGCTGTTTTTT.

Of note for this clone: This same CDR3 is encoded by further DNA sequences in the sample. V and J are TRBV6-6 and TRBJ1-5; D is uncertain. The germline V gene encodes CDR1 MNHNY and CDR2 SVGAGI (reference sequence). The V gene lost 0 bases and the J gene lost 2 bases, with 11 bases spanning the gap. CDR3 length: 16 residues. This chain's CDR3 is CASSYSLGSRNQPQHF. CDR3 DNA sequence: TGTGCCAGCAGTTACTCGTTAGGAAGTCGCAATCAGCCCCAGCATTTT.

The V and J genes are TRBV4-1 and TRBJ2-2; the match to TRBD2 covers 13 bases. Germline V gives CDR1 MGHRA, CDR2 YSYEKL. Trimming cost V 4 bases and J 4 bases; bases outside gene matches: 9. The CDR3 is made up of 18 amino acids. CDR3 coding DNA: TGCGCCAGCAGCCCTCAGGGACTAGCGGGGAGACCCACCGGGGAGCTGTTTTTT. This codes for CASSPQGLAGRPTGELFF.

This clone is large within its sample. Within the sample, other DNA sequences also encode this same CDR3. V is TRBV6-1 and J is TRBJ1-1; 10 bases are a match to TRBD1. This CDR3 is built from 14 residues. Germline CDR1 MNHNS, CDR2 SASEGT. V shed 1 base, J shed 4 bases, and the junction held 0 bases outside the gene matches. The CDR3 region has the DNA TGTGCCAGCAGTGAAGGGACAGGGGGCACTGAAGCTTTCTTT. Residues: CASSEGTGGTEAFF.

The rearrangement uses TRBV5-6 and TRBJ2-1, with D tentatively TRBD1 (6 bases). The V end was cut by 1 base, the J end by 4 bases, with 12 bases between. There are 15 residues in the CDR3. Germline V CDR1 and CDR2: SGHDT, YYEEEE. CDR3 nucleotides: TGTGCCAGCAGCTTGATTGGGACAACATACAATGAGCAGTTCTTC. Amino acid sequence: CASSLIGTTYNEQFF. Full variable domain (outside the CDR3, taken from reference TRBV5-6 and TRBJ2-1): DAGVTQSPTHLIKTRGQQVTLRCSPKSGHDTVSWYQQALGQGPQFIFQYYEEEERQRGNFPDRFSGHQFPNYSSELNVNALLLGDSALYLCASSLIGTTYNEQFFGPGTRLTVL.

This chain connects TRBV29-1 to TRBJ2-1; D possibly corresponds to TRBD1 (6 bases). The CDR3 has 16 residues. Per germline, CDR1 SQVTM and CDR2 ANQGSEA. V lost 0 bases and J lost 0, with 12 bases in between. The CDR3 is CSVEDPDRRSYNEQFF. In nucleotides, the CDR3 is TGCAGCGTTGAAGATCCAGACAGGCGCTCCTACAATGAGCAGTTCTTC.

This chain joins TRBV6-5 and TRBJ2-3; 11 nucleotides match TRBD2. V lost 5 bases, J lost 2 bases, and 3 bases stayed unmatched. This CDR3 is 15 amino acids long. Germline CDR1 and CDR2: MNHEY and SVGAGI. The CDR3 reads CASSLAGGDTDTQYF. The DNA for the CDR3 is TGTGCCAGCAGTCTAGCGGGGGGAGACACAGATACGCAGTATTTT.